The 9 T cell receptor beta chains below were found in one sample sequenced in a study of blood T cell repertoires in COVID-19. Libraries were prepared by immunoSEQ multiplex PCR; TCRdb keeps only in-frame clonotypes and omits some of them. This table holds about 240,000 clones, 85% to 90% found once. Sequencing was done on a sample of peripheral blood. The receptors originated from a woman aged 40 to 49 who had recovered from COVID-19.

This clone has a handful of counts. This specimen includes other DNA sequences encoding the same CDR3. The rearrangement uses TRBV19 and TRBJ2-2; 7 bases match TRBD1. J was trimmed by 2 bases and V by 4 bases; bases with no gene match: 7. The CDR3 is 16 residues long. Germline CDR1 LNHDA, CDR2 SQIVND (reference sequence). Written as DNA, the CDR3 is TGTGCCAGTAGTACGCGGACAGGTACCAACACCGGGGAGCTGTTTTTT. Translated, it gives CASSTRTGTNTGELFF. Full variable domain (missing parts from reference TRBV19 and TRBJ2-2): DGGITQSPKYLFRKEGQNVTLSCEQNLNHDAMYWYRQDPGQGLRLIYYSQIVNDFQKGDIAEGYSVSREKKESFPLTVTSAQKNPTAFYLCASSTRTGTNTGELFFGEGSRLTVL.

As concerns this clone: A read error may account for a junction end that differs from germline. The CDR3 bases are TGTGCTAGCAGCCCCGGTGGGGCCAATGAGCAGTTCTTC. This encodes CASSPGGANEQFF. This chain connects TRBV7-7 to TRBJ2-1; possibly TRBD1 for D (5 bases). The germline V gene has CDR1 SSHAT and CDR2 FNYEAQ (reference sequence). CDR3 length: 13 amino acids.

V is TRBV20-1 and J is TRBJ2-3, with a possible D match to TRBD2 (5 bases). Trimming took 3 bases from V and 10 from J, leaving 11 bases between them. Germline V gene data show CDR1 as DFQATT and CDR2 as SNEGSKA (reference sequence). The CDR3 sequence is 11 residues long. CDR3 in DNA: TGCAGTGCTAGTGGGCCCGGGGCGCAGTATTTT. This translates into CSASGPGAQYF.

This clone came up a few times. The V call is TRBV30, the J call TRBJ1-2; possible D gene TRBD1, 6 bases. This CDR3 is 14 amino acids long. V was cut by 5 bases and J by 5 bases, with 18 bases left in between. Germline V CDR1 and CDR2: GTSNPN, SVGIG (reference sequence). The CDR3 sequence is CAWGDTTRGYGYTF. The CDR3 nucleotides read TGTGCCTGGGGGGACACCACCCGGGGGTATGGCTACACCTTC.

V is TRBV4-1 and J is TRBJ2-1; 10 bases match TRBD2. The CDR3 length is 15 residues. With V trimmed by 4 bases and J by 3 bases, 3 bases remained unmatched. CDR1 and CDR2 (germline): MGHRA, YSYEKL. The chain's CDR3 is CASSPRLAGYNEQFF. CDR3 coding DNA: TGCGCCAGCAGCCCTCGACTAGCGGGCTACAATGAGCAGTTCTTC.

This chain joins TRBV3-1 (or the pseudogene TRBV3-2) and TRBJ2-5; D is unresolved. Trimming cost V 1 base and J 2 bases, with 5 bases left between them. CDR3 length equals 13 residues. CDR1 and CDR2 (germline): LGHDT, YNNKEL (reference sequence). This chain's CDR3 is CASSQGQQETQYF. The CDR3 bases are TGTGCCAGCAGCCAAGGGCAACAAGAGACCCAGTACTTC.

The V and J genes are TRBV7-9 and TRBJ2-7, with a possible D match to TRBD1 (6 bases). The CDR3 is 15 amino acids. Trimming stripped 5 bases from V and 1 base from J, with 15 bases between. Germline assignment: CDR1 SEHNR and CDR2 FQNEAQ (reference sequence). DNA of the CDR3: TGTGCCAGCAGCCCCCACTCGACAGGATCCTACGAGCAGTACTTC. It specifies CASSPHSTGSYEQYF.

This chain links TRBV11-3 with TRBJ1-1, with TRBD1 matching 8 bases. The V and J ends lost 5 bases and 6 bases, in that order; junction bases with no gene match: 5. Germline CDR1 and CDR2: SGHNT and YENEEA. The CDR3 extends over 13 amino acids. This CDR3 reads CASSLLQGAEAFF. The CDR3 DNA sequence: TGTGCCAGCAGCCTACTACAGGGGGCTGAAGCTTTCTTT.

The chain carries TRBV27 and TRBJ1-5; no reliable D call. The CDR3 is 13 amino acids. Germline V gene lookup returns CDR1 MNHEY and CDR2 SMNVEV (reference sequence). Trimming shortened V by 5 bases and J by 2 bases, and 7 bases separated the two germline ends. The CDR3 DNA reads as TGTGCCAGCAGTGGCGGGGGCAATCAGCCCCAGCATTTT. Translation gives CASSGGGNQPQHF.